Described below is a single T cell receptor beta chain sequence and its context. The table lists this clonotype with a few counts. Its antigen has not been determined. No per-base quality is available; no much larger clone lies one base away. Sequencing instrument: Illumina MiSeq. The public reads were reanalyzed by TCRdb: fastp trimming at Q25, MiXCR alignment, in-frame beta chains only. Rows are combined by CDR3 protein, so each entry shows the most common genes and DNA. This sample is represented by about 67,000 distinct CDR3 sequences; roughly half of them were singletons. The biggest ten clones account for approximately 2% of the sample. This entry comes from a study of type 1 regulatory T cells listed by TCRdb under 2021. About the full investigation: The study characterized an in vitro protocol that generated a Tr1-enriched, alloantigen-specific CD4 T cell product named T-allo10. T-allo10 was being tested clinically in patients with hematological malignancies who were undergoing allogeneic hematopoietic stem cell transplantation.

General conclusions and limits of the study: Tr1 cells showed a more restricted TCR repertoire than non-Tr1 cells, which the study interpreted as alloantigen-induced clonal expansion.

Its CDR3 holds 15 amino acids, cysteine through phenylalanine. Just CDR3 DNA is preserved here, 45 bases in frame from base 1. The V end loses 3 bases and the J end loses 2 bases, and a stretch of 14 bases separates them. CDR1 and CDR2 are read off the germline V gene as SGHTA and FQGNSA. This receptor was identified in a human donor in good health. The chain couples TRBV7-2 to TRBJ2-7, and the D gene may be TRBD2, 6 bases matching. Sequenced: cultured non-Tr1 T cells, either the whole culture or a sorted T cell fraction (not recorded which). The cell subset or site label on this specimen signifies: non-Tr1 population from the T-allo10 product. The CDR3 protein sequence reads: CASSFGTFRAYEQYF. The sequenced DNA is TGTGCCAGCAGCTTCGGGACTTTTCGGGCCTACGAGCAGTACTTC.